This T cell receptor (beta chain) was sequenced during a study of blood T cell repertoires in COVID-19. After removal of 2 bases from V and 5 bases from J, the junction contained 4 bases not matched to a gene. The CDR3 runs to 15 residues. CDR1 LGHNA and CDR2 YSLEER come from the germline V gene. Produced via immunoSEQ multiplex PCR; TCRdb's table is partial and in-frame only. Among 95,000 to 150,000 clones listed, approximately 74% were seen once. The sequencing input was peripheral blood. The gene calls are TRBV4-3 and TRBJ1-4, with 8 nucleotides matching TRBD1. The receptor's source is a man at least 80 years old with COVID-19, enrolled during active disease. In nucleotides, the CDR3 is TGCGCCAGCAGCCAACCGACAGGGGCCAATGAAAAACTGTTTTTT. Its protein product is CASSQPTGANEKLFF.